These 11 T cell receptor beta chains were all obtained from the same sample, sequenced in a study of tumor-infiltrating lymphocytes in oesophageal squamous cell carcinoma. TCRdb redid the calling of the PCR reads with MiXCR, one entry per CDR3 protein. The repertoire consists of 18,000 or so distinct CDR3 sequences, with 39% occurring once and the leading ten covering 19%. The sequenced sample consisted of esophageal tumor tissue. The receptor set was obtained from a male donor with esophageal squamous cell carcinoma.

This clonotype was seen at least ten times. The V call is TRBV2, the J call TRBJ2-1; tentative D call: TRBD2 (5 bases). The J call may be faulty, since TRBJ2-7 better matches the DNA end. CDR1 is SNHLY, CDR2 FYNNEI, per germline. This CDR3 is 13 amino acids long. CDR3 sequence: CASSEGAGTGQYF. The CDR3 DNA reads TGTGCCAGCAGTGAAGGGGCGGGTACGGGGCAGTACTTC.

The chain combines TRBV12-3 or TRBV12-4 with TRBJ2-7, with D perhaps matching TRBD1 (5 bases). V lost 6 bases and J 1 base, leaving 13 bases between the germline ends. CDR3 length: 14 amino acids. CDR3 bases: TGTGCCAGCAGGCCAGGGTTGGATTCCTACGAGCAGTACTTC. It codes for CASRPGLDSYEQYF.

This clonotype was seen repeatedly, ten times or more. V gene TRBV20-1 combines with J gene TRBJ2-7; D is unclear. The CDR3 spans 13 residues. The ends were cut back, 2 bases at V and 4 bases at J, with 12 bases in the middle. Germline loops: CDR1 DFQATT, CDR2 SNEGSKA (reference sequence). This CDR3 reads CSARMADRYEQYF. The CDR3 DNA reads TGCAGTGCTAGAATGGCGGATCGTTACGAGCAGTACTTC.

This clonotype was detected ten times or more. The chain employs TRBV6-1 and TRBJ1-4, with D perhaps TRBD1 (5 bases). Germline V gene sequence: CDR1 MNHNS, CDR2 SASEGT. The CDR3 has 14 amino acids. With 6 bases removed from V and 3 bases from J, the gap between germline ends came to 11 bases. The CDR3 nucleotides are TGTGCCAGCAGCGGGACTGGAGCTAATGAAAAACTGTTTTTT. As protein: CASSGTGANEKLFF.

This clonotype has only one observation. The chain joins TRBV23-1 to TRBJ2-7; 7 nucleotides match TRBD1. The J call is in doubt because the DNA end fits TRBJ2-5 better. TRBV23-1 is placed among ORFs of uncertain function. The CDR3 loop spans 14 amino acids. The CDR3 sequence is CASSVGGREETQYF. The CDR3 DNA reads as TGCGCCAGCAGTGTAGGGGGCAGGGAAGAGACCCAGTACTTC.

To note about this clonotype: Because it lacks the conserved phenylalanine or tryptophan at the end, this CDR3 is likely a read error. The limits of the CDR3 on the DNA are not certain, so only TCRdb's listed CDR3 is given. The V gene is TRBV28, the J gene TRBJ2-7; the D call of TRBD1 is as the table states it, not checked on the DNA. The germline V gene has CDR1 MDHEN and CDR2 SYDVKM. The CDR3 adds up to 19 amino acids, both ends counted. CDR3 residues: CASSLRTGTGVIYGYTFGS.

In its sample, this clonotype was seen a few times. The rearrangement uses TRBV7-9 and TRBJ2-1; D remains ambiguous. The J call may be incorrect, as the DNA end agrees better with TRBJ1-2. The CDR3 sequence is 13 residues long. Germline V CDR1 and CDR2: SEHNR, FQNEAQ (reference sequence). As DNA, the CDR3 is TGTGCCAGCAGCTTAGAGAGCAGAGGGGGCTACACCTTC. This codes for CASSLESRGGYTF.

This clonotype was seen a handful of times. V usage is TRBV5-4 and J usage is TRBJ1-1, with 9 bases matching TRBD1. Trimming took 4 bases from V and 1 from J; bases not matched to a gene: 5. Germline CDR1 is SGHNT and CDR2 is YYREEE (reference sequence). The CDR3 spans 15 residues. In DNA form, the CDR3 reads TGTGCCAGCAGCCCGGGGACAGGGCAGAACACTGAAGCTTTCTTT. This sequence encodes CASSPGTGQNTEAFF.

This clonotype was found many times. One base away lies a much larger clone, so this may be a sequencing read error. The gene calls are TRBV7-6 and TRBJ2-3, with D possibly called TRBD1 or TRBD2 (6 bases each). This CDR3 is 17 amino acids long. V was cut by 1 base and J by 14 bases, with 28 bases left in between. From germline, CDR1 is SGHVS and CDR2 FNYEAQ. The CDR3 loop reads CASSLDEGGLDTGELYF. Here the CDR3 DNA reads TGTGCCAGCAGCTTAGATGAGGGGGGTTTGGACACCGGGGAGCTGTATTTT.

The table lists this clonotype with a few counts. The chain employs TRBV7-8 and TRBJ2-3; no clear D. This CDR3 is built from 17 residues. The ends were cut back, 5 bases at V and 2 bases at J, with 20 bases in the middle. CDR1 and CDR2 (germline): SGHVS, FQNEAQ. The CDR3 coding sequence is TGTGCCAGCAGCCGAGCCCATCGAGGTGGGCACACAGATACGCAGTATTTT. Translation: CASSRAHRGGHTDTQYF.

In its sample, this clonotype was seen many times. This chain joins TRBV14 and TRBJ2-7; D is ambiguous. Germline V lookup: CDR1 SGHDN, CDR2 FVKESK. Between the trimmed V and J ends, which lost 0 bases and 4 bases, there was a span of 4 bases. The CDR3 is 12 amino acids. CDR3 nucleotide sequence: TGTGCCAGCAGCCAAGATAGGTACGAGCAGTACTTC. Amino acid sequence: CASSQDRYEQYF.